These T cell receptor beta chains were read from a single sample in a study of Ad26.COV2.S vaccination and SARS-CoV-2 variants. Assay used: immunoSEQ multiplex PCR; TCRdb lists only in-frame clones, some missing. The table has 500,000 or so clones, roughly nine tenths seen once. The sequencing used peripheral blood, collected in a trial of Ad26.COV2.S vaccine versus placebo. These TCRs come from a person between 18 and 60 years old who received the Ad26.COV2.S COVID-19 vaccine or a placebo. Both conserved end residues are part of each CDR3. The D gene is left open where the match is weak. Size is stated for part of the rows, as once, few or many counts, or as a class when the clone is expanded.

CDR3	DNA	size	J	V	D
CASSLRLAGVGWNEQFF	TGTGCCAGCAGCCTCCGACTAGCGGGGGTGGGATGGAATGAGCAGTTCTTC	.	TRBJ2-1	TRBV4-2	TRBD2
CASSLDQGGYPEAFF	TGTGCCAGCAGCTTAGATCAGGGCGGGTATCCTGAAGCTTTCTTT	.	TRBJ1-1	TRBV7-6	.
CASNKRAGSPEKLFF	TGTGCCAGCAATAAGAGGGCAGGGAGCCCCGAAAAACTGTTTTTT	.	TRBJ1-4	TRBV2	.
CASSSGTSGGAGELFF	TGTGCCAGCAGTTCCGGGACTAGCGGGGGGGCCGGGGAGCTGTTTTTT	.	TRBJ2-2	TRBV5-6	TRBD2
CASSFLGPTSALEGNTIYF	TGTGCCAGCAGTTTTCTCGGGCCGACGTCCGCCTTGGAGGGAAACACCATATATTTT	.	TRBJ1-3	TRBV27	.
CASSSPSRPGGNSPLHF	TGTGCCAGTAGTTCCCCTTCACGTCCCGGGGGGAATTCACCCCTCCACTTT	.	TRBJ1-6	TRBV19	.
CASSIVGGGMANQPQHF	TGTGCCAGTAGTATAGTGGGGGGGGGAATGGCCAATCAGCCCCAGCATTTT	.	TRBJ1-5	TRBV19	.
CASSPRRDSNTEAFF	TGTGCCAGCAGCCCACGAAGGGACAGTAACACTGAAGCTTTCTTT	.	TRBJ1-1	TRBV27	TRBD1
CASSQVEQRSEKLFF	TGCGCCAGCAGCCAAGTGGAACAGAGAAGTGAAAAACTGTTTTTT	.	TRBJ1-4	TRBV4-3	.
CASSPGGTETQYF	TGTGCCAGCTCACCCGGGGGGACGGAGACCCAGTACTTC	.	TRBJ2-5	TRBV18	TRBD2
CASSSHPNRRLPGELFF	TGTGCCAGCAGCTCACACCCCAACAGGAGGTTGCCCGGGGAGCTGTTTTTT	.	TRBJ2-2	TRBV7-6	.
CASSLGQGADTQYF	TGTGCCAGCAGCTTGGGGCAGGGCGCAGATACGCAGTATTTT	.	TRBJ2-3	TRBV7-2	.
CASGPFRGGLETQYF	TGTGCCAGCGGACCCTTCCGGGGGGGCCTTGAGACCCAGTACTTC	.	TRBJ2-5	TRBV19	TRBD2
CASNLWTSGSYGANVLTF	TGTGCCAGCAATCTCTGGACTAGCGGGAGTTATGGGGCCAACGTCCTGACTTTC	.	TRBJ2-6	TRBV2	TRBD2
CASSERTDSYNEQFF	TGCGCCAGCAGCGAACGGACAGACTCCTACAATGAGCAGTTCTTC	.	TRBJ2-1	TRBV5-1	.
CASSVAGGRWNTGELFF	TGTGCCAGCAGCGTAGCTGGCGGGAGGTGGAACACCGGGGAGCTGTTTTTT	.	TRBJ2-2	TRBV9	TRBD2
CASSLAISLLGTGELFF	TGCGCCAGCAGCTTGGCCATCAGTCTTCTGGGCACCGGGGAGCTGTTTTTT	.	TRBJ2-2	TRBV5-1	.
CASSLQALETQYF	TGTGCCAGCAGCCTCCAGGCCTTAGAGACCCAGTACTTC	once	TRBJ2-5	TRBV7-9	.
CASRVTRLNTEAFF	TGTGCCAGCAGGGTGACGAGATTGAACACTGAAGCTTTCTTT	.	TRBJ1-1	TRBV2	.
CASSRGQGSYNSPLHF	TGTGCCAGCAGCCGGGGACAGGGAAGCTATAATTCACCCCTCCACTTT	.	TRBJ1-6	TRBV27	TRBD1
CASSPRQQETQYF	TGTGCCAGCTCACCACGGCAGCAAGAGACCCAGTACTTC	.	TRBJ2-5	TRBV18	.
CASSFFYEGTDTQYF	TGTGCCAGCAGCTTTTTCTACGAAGGCACAGATACGCAGTATTTT	.	TRBJ2-3	TRBV11-2	.
CASSIEIAGNTIYF	TGTGCCAGTAGTATAGAGATAGCTGGAAACACCATATATTTT	.	TRBJ1-3	TRBV19	.
CASSDSNTGELFF	TGTGCCAGCAGTGACAGCAACACCGGGGAGCTGTTTTTT	.	TRBJ2-2	TRBV2	.
CASSPSQGLGYGYTF	TGTGCCAGCTCACCAAGCCAGGGGCTGGGCTATGGCTACACCTTC	.	TRBJ1-2	TRBV18	.
CASSLPSGEYNEQFF	TGTGCCAGCAGTCTCCCTAGCGGGGAGTACAATGAGCAGTTCTTC	.	TRBJ2-1	TRBV6-2/TRBV6-3	TRBD2
CASSLVSKTGGYTDTQYF	TGTGCCAGCAGCTTAGTATCAAAGACAGGGGGATACACAGATACGCAGTATTTT	.	TRBJ2-3	TRBV7-9	TRBD1
CASSSPGQGNSPLHF	TGTGCCAGCAGTTCGCCGGGACAGGGGAATTCACCCCTCCACTTT	.	TRBJ1-6	TRBV28	TRBD1
CASSPQGGNIQYF	TGTGCCAGCTCACCCCAGGGCGGAAACATTCAGTACTTC	.	TRBJ2-4	TRBV18	.
CASSSGTGGLNQPQHF	TGTGCCAGCAGTTCCGGGACAGGGGGTCTGAATCAGCCCCAGCATTTT	few	TRBJ1-5	TRBV25-1	TRBD1
CASSVEPFWEQFF	TGTGCCAGCAGCGTAGAGCCTTTCTGGGAGCAGTTCTTC	.	TRBJ2-1	TRBV9	.
CAISGRRGGLTSTDTQYF	TGTGCCATCAGTGGCCGGCGGGGGGGCCTCACGAGCACAGATACGCAGTATTTT	.	TRBJ2-3	TRBV10-3	TRBD2
CASSPTRNTGELFF	TGTGCCAGCAGCCCCACCAGGAACACCGGGGAGCTGTTTTTT	.	TRBJ2-2	TRBV7-2	.
CASSLTAGWNSPLHF	TGTGCCAGCAGTCTTACGGCAGGGTGGAATTCACCCCTCCACTTT	.	TRBJ1-6	TRBV7-6	.
CASSLGGYYQETQYF	TGTGCCAGCAGCTTAGGGGGGTACTACCAAGAGACCCAGTACTTC	.	TRBJ2-5	TRBV11-1	.
CASSLNTEAFF	TGTGCCAGCAGCTTAAACACTGAAGCTTTCTTT	.	TRBJ1-1	TRBV7-2	.
CASTLLAGDNEQFF	TGTGCCAGCACCCTACTAGCGGGGGACAATGAGCAGTTCTTC	.	TRBJ2-1	TRBV27	TRBD2
CASSLTSSGGTGELFF	TGTGCCAGCAGCTTAACGTCGAGCGGGGGCACCGGGGAGCTGTTTTTT	.	TRBJ2-2	TRBV7-3	TRBD2
CASSLGLGSYYEQYF	TGTGCCAGCAGCTTAGGGCTGGGCTCCTACTACGAGCAGTACTTC	.	TRBJ2-7	TRBV11-2	.
CASSYSNTEAFF	TGTGCCAGCAGTTACTCGAACACTGAAGCTTTCTTT	.	TRBJ1-1	TRBV6-2/TRBV6-3	.
CASSPILAGVGTDTQYF	TGTGCCAGCAGCCCTATCCTAGCGGGAGTTGGTACAGATACGCAGTATTTT	.	TRBJ2-3	TRBV28	TRBD2